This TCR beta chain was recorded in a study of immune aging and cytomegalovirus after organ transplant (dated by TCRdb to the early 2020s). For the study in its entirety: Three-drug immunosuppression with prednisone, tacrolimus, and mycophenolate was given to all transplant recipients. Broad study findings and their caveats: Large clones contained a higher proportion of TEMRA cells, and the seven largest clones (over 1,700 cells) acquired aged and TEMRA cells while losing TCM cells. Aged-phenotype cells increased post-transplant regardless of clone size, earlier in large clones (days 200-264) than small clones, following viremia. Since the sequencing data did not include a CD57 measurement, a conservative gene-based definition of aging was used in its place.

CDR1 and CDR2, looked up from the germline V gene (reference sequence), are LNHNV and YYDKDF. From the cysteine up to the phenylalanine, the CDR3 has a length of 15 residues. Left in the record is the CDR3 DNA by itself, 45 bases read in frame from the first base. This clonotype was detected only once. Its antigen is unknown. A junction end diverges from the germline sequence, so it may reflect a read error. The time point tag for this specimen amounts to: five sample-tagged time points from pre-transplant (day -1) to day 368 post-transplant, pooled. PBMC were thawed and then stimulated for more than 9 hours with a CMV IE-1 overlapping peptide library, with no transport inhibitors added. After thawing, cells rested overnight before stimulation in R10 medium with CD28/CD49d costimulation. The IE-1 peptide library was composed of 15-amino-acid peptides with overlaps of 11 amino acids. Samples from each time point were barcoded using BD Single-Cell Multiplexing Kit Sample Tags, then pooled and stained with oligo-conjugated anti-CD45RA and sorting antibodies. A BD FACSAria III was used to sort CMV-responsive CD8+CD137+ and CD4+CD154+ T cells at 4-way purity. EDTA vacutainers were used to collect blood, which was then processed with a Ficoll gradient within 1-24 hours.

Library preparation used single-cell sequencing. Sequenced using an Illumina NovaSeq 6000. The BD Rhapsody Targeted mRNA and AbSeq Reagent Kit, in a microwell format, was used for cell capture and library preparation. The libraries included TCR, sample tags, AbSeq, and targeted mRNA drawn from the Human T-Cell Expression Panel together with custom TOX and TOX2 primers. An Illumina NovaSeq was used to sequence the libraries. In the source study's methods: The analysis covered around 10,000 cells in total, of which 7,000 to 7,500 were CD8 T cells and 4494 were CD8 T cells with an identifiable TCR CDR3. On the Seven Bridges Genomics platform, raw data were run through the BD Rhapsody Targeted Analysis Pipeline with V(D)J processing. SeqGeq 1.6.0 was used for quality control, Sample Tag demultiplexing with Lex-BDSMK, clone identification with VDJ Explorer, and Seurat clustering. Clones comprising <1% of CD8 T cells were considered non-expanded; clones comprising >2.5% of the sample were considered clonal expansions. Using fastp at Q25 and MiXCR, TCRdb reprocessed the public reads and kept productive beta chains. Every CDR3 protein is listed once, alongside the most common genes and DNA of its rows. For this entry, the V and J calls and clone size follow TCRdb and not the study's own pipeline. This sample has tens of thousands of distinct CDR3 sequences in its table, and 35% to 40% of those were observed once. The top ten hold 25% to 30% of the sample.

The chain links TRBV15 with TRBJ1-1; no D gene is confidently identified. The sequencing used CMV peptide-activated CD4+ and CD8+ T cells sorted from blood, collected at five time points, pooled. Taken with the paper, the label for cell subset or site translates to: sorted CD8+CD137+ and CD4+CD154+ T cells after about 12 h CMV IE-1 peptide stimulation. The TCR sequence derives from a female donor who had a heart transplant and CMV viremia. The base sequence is TGTGCCACCAGCAGTGATAAGGGTGACGGTGCGGAGGCTTCCTTT. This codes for CATSSDKGDGAEASF.